This TCR beta chain comes out of a study of cytomegalovirus exposure and HLA in healthy donors. The PCR contained 60 Vbeta and 13 Jbeta primers. Repertoires were generated with immunoSEQ multiplex PCR, while TCRdb's copy carries only in-frame clones and drops some. This sample has 90,000 to 120,000 clones; about 72% occur once, and the top ten carry approximately 2.2%. V dropped 7 bases and J dropped 5 bases, with 11 bases sitting between them. Looked up from germline, CDR1 is MNHNY and CDR2 is SVGAGI (reference sequence). The length of the CDR3 is 13 residues. Sequenced sample: PBMCs. The genes are TRBV6-6 and TRBJ2-2; the D is unclear. This receptor was obtained from a man aged 18 to 29 in good health and CMV-seronegative. CDR3 bases: TGTGCCAGCAAAACAATCGCAACCGGGGAGCTGTTTTTT. It translates to CASKTIATGELFF.